The 29 T cell receptor beta chains below all came from one sample that was sequenced in a study of CD8+CD57+ T cells in acquired aplastic anemia. Profiling that covered TCR beta VDJ and CDR3 relied on genomic DNA as its template. TCRdb passed the reads through MiXCR, listing each CDR3 protein once. The sample lists over 250,000 distinct CDR3 sequences; around three fifths were seen once. In patients chosen for sequencing, flow cytometry had shown CD8+CD57+ cell expansion. The sample taken for sequencing was sorted CD4+, CD8+, or CD8+CD57+ T cells (not recorded which) from PBMCs. These receptors came from a human donor with aplastic anemia.

The chain has TRBV11-1 and TRBJ1-5; D gene ambiguous. There are 13 residues in the CDR3. Trimming cost V 5 bases and J 5 bases, with 10 bases left between them. Germline CDR1 and CDR2: SGHAT and FQDESV (reference sequence). The chain's CDR3 is CASSTSRDQPQHF. CDR3 sequence (DNA): TGTGCCAGCAGCACCAGTCGGGATCAGCCCCAGCATTTT.

This clonotype showed up many times. The chain employs TRBV5-1 and TRBJ1-4, with D hard to call. In germline, CDR1 is SGHRS, CDR2 YFSETQ. V dropped 0 bases and J dropped 4 bases, with 4 bases sitting between them. This CDR3 contains 13 residues. CDR3 in amino acids: CASSLDLNEKLFF. CDR3 coding DNA: TGCGCCAGCAGCTTGGACCTTAATGAAAAACTGTTTTTT.

The J gene is TRBJ1-6, the V gene TRBV7-8; D is undetermined. V was cut by 4 bases and J by 8 bases, with 3 bases left in between. This CDR3 comprises 11 residues. The germline V gene has CDR1 SGHVS and CDR2 FQNEAQ. CDR3: CASSSDSPLHF. CDR3 in DNA: TGTGCCAGCAGCTCAGATTCACCCCTCCACTTT.

The chain has TRBV9 and TRBJ2-2; D may be TRBD1 (5 bases). Germline V gene data show CDR1 as SGDLS and CDR2 as YYNGEE. This CDR3 spans 15 amino acids. Trimming took 0 bases from V and 5 from J, leaving 11 bases between them. CDR3 sequence reads: CASSVEGQRTGELFF. Written as DNA, the CDR3 is TGTGCCAGCAGCGTAGAAGGACAAAGAACCGGGGAGCTGTTTTTT.

In DNA form, the CDR3 reads TGTGCCAGCAGTTCGGGGGTAGCGGGGCAAGTAGAAGAGACCCAGTACTTC. Amino acids: CASSSGVAGQVEETQYF. This sequence joins TRBV6-5 and TRBJ2-5, with 8 bases fitting TRBD2. The CDR3 totals 17 residues. V trimming: 4 bases; J trimming: 3 bases; junction bases outside the gene matches: 13. Germline V gene lookup returns CDR1 MNHEY and CDR2 SVGAGI.

The rearrangement uses TRBV9 and TRBJ1-5; perhaps TRBD1 as D (6 bases). Germline V gene sequence: CDR1 SGDLS, CDR2 YYNGEE. Trimming cost V 3 bases and J 4 bases, with 11 bases left between them. The CDR3 contains 14 residues. In DNA, the CDR3 is TGTGCCAGCAGCGCCGGACAGATGAATCAGCCCCAGCATTTT. It encodes CASSAGQMNQPQHF.

This clonotype came up once. The CDR3 loop is CAISLLGLSNEQFF. For the CDR3, the DNA is TGTGCCATCAGTTTGCTAGGACTTTCCAATGAGCAGTTCTTC. This chain links TRBV10-3 with TRBJ2-1; tentatively, D is TRBD2 (5 bases). The CDR3 extends over 14 amino acids. Trimming left V 5 bases short and J 6 bases short, with 14 bases between. The germline V gene encodes CDR1 ENHRY and CDR2 SYGVKD.

The V and J genes are TRBV12-3 or TRBV12-4 and TRBJ2-2, with 7 nucleotides matching TRBD2. The CDR3 runs to 11 residues. The V segment lost 8 bases and the J segment 7 bases; nucleotides outside the gene matches: 1. The DNA of the CDR3 is TGTGCCAGCCGCGGGGGCGGGGAGCTGTTTTTT. Translating gives CASRGGGELFF.

This clonotype was seen repeatedly, ten times or more. The V gene is TRBV10-1, the J gene TRBJ2-3; a weak D match, TRBD2 (7 bases). Trimming stripped 7 bases from V and 4 bases from J, with 18 bases between. The CDR3 length is 15 residues. Germline V gene data show CDR1 as WNHNN and CDR2 as SYGVQD (reference sequence). The CDR3 loop is CASNVRGARSDTQYF. CDR3 DNA: TGCGCCAGCAACGTTCGGGGGGCTAGGTCAGATACGCAGTATTTT.

This chain connects TRBV20-1 to TRBJ2-1; D is perhaps TRBD1 or TRBD2 (6 bases each). Germline V gives CDR1 DFQATT, CDR2 SNEGSKA (reference sequence). The V end lost 3 bases, the J end lost 0 bases, and 15 bases lay between the germline ends. The CDR3 totals 16 residues. CDR3 in amino acids: CSARRGAGSSYNEQFF. DNA for the CDR3: TGCAGTGCTAGGAGGGGGGCGGGGAGCTCCTACAATGAGCAGTTCTTC.

This chain connects TRBV7-2 to TRBJ2-7; D unresolved. The V end was cut by 5 bases, the J end by 4 bases, with 21 bases between. The CDR3 has 16 residues. The V gene's germline CDR1 is SGHTA and CDR2 FQGNSA. CDR3 in amino acids: CASSIIDQNLLYEQYF. The CDR3 coding sequence is TGTGCCAGCAGCATTATAGACCAAAACCTACTTTACGAGCAGTACTTC.

The count of this clonotype is one. The rearrangement joins TRBV6-1 to TRBJ2-5, with 7 bases identical to TRBD1. The CDR3 loop spans 14 amino acids. The germline CDR1 and CDR2 sequences are MNHNS and SASEGT. Trimming took 5 bases from V and 5 from J; bases not matched to a gene: 8. CDR3 bases: TGTGCCAGCAGTCACAGGGGCCAGGGGGAGACCCAGTACTTC. Translated, it gives CASSHRGQGETQYF.

The rearrangement links TRBV7-9 to TRBJ2-1; D may match TRBD1 or TRBD2 (5 bases each). The ends were cut back, 8 bases at V and 5 bases at J, with 16 bases in the middle. The CDR3 runs 14 residues. Germline V CDR1 and CDR2: SEHNR, FQNEAQ (reference sequence). DNA for the CDR3: TGTGCCAGCGGCCCTCCCGGGGACCACAATGAGCAGTTCTTC. Amino acids: CASGPPGDHNEQFF.

V and J are TRBV28 and TRBJ2-6; weak D call: TRBD1 (6 bases). Germline CDR1 reads MDHEN; CDR2 reads SYDVKM. CDR3 length: 17 residues. The ends were cut back, 0 bases at V and 1 base at J, with 10 bases in the middle. The CDR3 nucleotides are TGTGCCAGCAGTTTATGGGCAGGGGAGTCTGGGGCCAACGTCCTGACTTTC. Translated, it gives CASSLWAGESGANVLTF.

The chain has TRBV7-9 and TRBJ1-2; D is ambiguous. Germline values: CDR1 SEHNR, CDR2 FQNEAQ (reference sequence). Trimming removed 5 bases from V and 7 bases from J, with 20 bases in between. This CDR3 comprises 15 residues. The CDR3 DNA sequence: TGTGCCAGCAGCGCGACCGTAACGGATCCGGGTGGCTACACCTTC. Translating gives CASSATVTDPGGYTF.

There are a few counts of this clonotype. V gene TRBV6-4 combines with J gene TRBJ1-1; 7 nucleotides agree with TRBD1. This CDR3 comprises 13 residues. V shed 9 bases, J shed 1 base, and the junction held 5 bases outside the gene matches. Looked up from germline, CDR1 is MRHNA and CDR2 is SNTAGT. DNA for the CDR3: TGTGCCAGTCGGGACAGAGAGAACACTGAAGCTTTCTTT. It codes for CASRDRENTEAFF.

The V gene is TRBV2, the J gene TRBJ2-1; maybe TRBD1 (6 bases). The CDR3 contains 12 residues. CDR1 and CDR2 (germline): SNHLY, FYNNEI. Trimming took off 3 bases at V and 8 bases at J, with 8 bases between the two ends. CDR3 in DNA: TGTGCCAGCAGTGAGGGACATCATGAGCAGTTCTTC. Translation: CASSEGHHEQFF.

The V and J genes are TRBV5-4 and TRBJ2-5; 7 positions match TRBD2. In germline, CDR1 is SGHNT, CDR2 YYREEE (reference sequence). The trim removed 4 bases at V and 5 bases at J, leaving 17 bases unmatched. CDR3 length: 17 amino acids. In DNA, the CDR3 is TGTGCCAGCAGCCAAGATATAGGGACTAACACCGGGGAGACCCAGTACTTC. Translating gives CASSQDIGTNTGETQYF.

The V and J genes are TRBV14 and TRBJ2-3, with D perhaps being TRBD1 or TRBD2 (6 bases each). Per germline, CDR1 SGHDN and CDR2 FVKESK. V was cut by 3 bases and J by 5 bases, with 24 bases left in between. This CDR3 is built from 18 residues. DNA of the CDR3: TGTGCCAGCAGCCACCTGGATCTGGGGACAAAGGGAGGAGATACGCAGTATTTT. Its protein product is CASSHLDLGTKGGDTQYF.

V usage is TRBV27 and J usage is TRBJ2-3; D perhaps matches TRBD1 (6 bases). Per germline, CDR1 MNHEY and CDR2 SMNVEV (reference sequence). V lost 4 bases and J 2 bases, leaving 22 bases between the germline ends. The CDR3 length is 18 residues. The DNA of the CDR3 is TGTGCCAGCAGTTCCTCAACCCCGGGACATCAGGCCACAGATACGCAGTATTTT. It yields the protein CASSSSTPGHQATDTQYF.

This clonotype was picked up many times. The CDR3, as DNA: TGTGCCAGCAGTCTGACAGGGGGCGGCTATGGCTACACCTTC. Translated: CASSLTGGGYGYTF. This chain connects TRBV12-3 or TRBV12-4 to TRBJ1-2; 10 positions match TRBD1. This CDR3 has 14 amino acids. V shed 5 bases and J 4 bases; nucleotides not matched to a gene: 4.

This clonotype was counted at least ten times. The chain joins TRBV3-1 to TRBJ1-2; 9 bases line up with TRBD1. There are 16 residues in the CDR3. J lost 8 bases, V lost 2 bases, and 12 bases had no gene match. Germline V gene lookup returns CDR1 LGHDT and CDR2 YNNKEL (reference sequence). The CDR3: CASSQRYTGGEGGYTF. CDR3 in DNA: TGTGCCAGCAGCCAACGTTATACAGGGGGCGAGGGAGGCTACACCTTC.

The CDR3 spells CASSFGVAGGNEAFF. DNA of the CDR3: TGTGCCAGCAGCTTTGGCGTGGCAGGGGGCAATGAAGCTTTCTTT. The chain links TRBV13 to TRBJ1-1; 8 nucleotides align to TRBD1. The CDR3 is made up of 15 amino acids. Losses at the gene ends were 3 bases for V and 7 bases for J; bases not matched to a gene: 10. The germline V gene has CDR1 PRHDT and CDR2 FYEKMQ (reference sequence).

The rearrangement links TRBV7-9 to TRBJ2-6; 8 bases are a match to TRBD1. CDR1 and CDR2 (germline): SEHNR, FQNEAQ (reference sequence). The J segment lost 1 base and the V segment lost 11 bases, leaving 19 bases of the junction unmatched. CDR3 length: 19 amino acids. DNA of the CDR3: TGTGCCGCTGCTGGGGTGGGACAGGCAACCTATTCTGGGGCCAACGTCCTGACTTTC. As protein: CAAAGVGQATYSGANVLTF.

This clonotype was counted many times. The rearrangement joins TRBV6-5 to TRBJ1-1, with TRBD1 matching 8 bases. This CDR3 region has 17 residues. Looked up from germline, CDR1 is MNHEY and CDR2 is SVGAGI. With V trimmed by 5 bases and J by 0 bases, 11 bases remained unmatched. CDR3 amino acids: CASSKTGTGPLNTEAFF. The CDR3 DNA follows: TGTGCCAGCAGTAAAACCGGGACAGGCCCACTGAACACTGAAGCTTTCTTT.

The V call is TRBV20-1, the J call TRBJ2-5, with TRBD2 matching over 12 bases. Germline trimming cut 8 bases from V and 4 bases from J; bases unmatched to any gene: 11. There are 15 residues in the CDR3. Germline loops: CDR1 DFQATT, CDR2 SNEGSKA (reference sequence). CDR3 sequence: CSPKVASGGAETQYF. The CDR3 nucleotides are TGCAGTCCTAAAGTAGCTAGCGGGGGGGCAGAGACCCAGTACTTC.

The V and J genes are TRBV24-1 and TRBJ2-6; D gene ambiguous. The CDR3 is made up of 18 amino acids. Germline V lookup: CDR1 KGHDR, CDR2 SFDVKD. Trimming took off 4 bases at V and 1 base at J, with 16 bases between the two ends. The CDR3 sequence: CATSEKDRVGSGANVLTF. CDR3 nucleotide sequence: TGTGCCACCAGTGAAAAAGACCGGGTCGGGTCTGGGGCCAACGTCCTGACTTTC.

The gene calls are TRBV5-5 and TRBJ2-7; 10 bases match TRBD2. This CDR3 is 15 amino acids long. Germline V gives CDR1 SGHKS, CDR2 YYEKEE (reference sequence). Unmatched junction bases numbered 5, after V lost 1 base and J lost 4 bases. The CDR3 protein is CASSLWTSGRYEQYF. The CDR3 DNA sequence: TGTGCCAGCAGCTTGTGGACTAGCGGACGTTACGAGCAGTACTTC.

The genes are TRBV7-9 and TRBJ2-5; TRBD2 matches 12 bases. V gave up 5 bases and J gave up 3 bases; unmatched junction bases: 7. This CDR3 contains 16 residues. Germline V gene data show CDR1 as SEHNR and CDR2 as FQNEAQ (reference sequence). CDR3: CASSHGGLAGKETQYF. The CDR3 nucleotides are TGTGCCAGCAGCCATGGCGGACTAGCGGGGAAAGAGACCCAGTACTTC. The full variable domain, with the rest looked up from reference TRBV7-9 and TRBJ2-5, is DTGVSQNPRHKITKRGQNVTFRCDPISEHNRLYWYRQTLGQGPEFLTYFQNEAQLEKSRLLSDRFSAERPKGSFSTLEIQRTEQGDSAMYLCASSHGGLAGKETQYFGPGTRLLVL.